This T cell receptor beta chain was obtained from a study of cytomegalovirus exposure and HLA in healthy donors. Study-wide findings and caveats: Judged likely to be a sequencing artifact was a cluster of highly shared sequence variants. There were a few CMV-associated chains whose specificity for CMV antigens was confirmed in vitro. TCR beta V- and J-gene trimming was later associated with a missense DCLRE1C variant.

For this clone: Its antigen is still unknown.

The study ran its PCR with 60 Vbeta and 13 Jbeta primers. Measured with immunoSEQ multiplex PCR; TCRdb has only the in-frame clones, and not every one. The data hold fewer than 100,000 clones, with 70% to 80% observed a single time. The CDR3 runs 15 residues. Germline loops: CDR1 MNHEY, CDR2 SVGAGI. The junction had 5 bases not matched to a gene; V was cut back by 6 bases and J by 4 bases. The sequencing input was PBMCs. The clonotype was recovered from a man aged 55-75 years in good health and CMV-seropositive. The J gene is TRBJ2-2, the V gene TRBV6-5; 10 nucleotides align to TRBD1. The CDR3 DNA reads as TGTGCCAGCAGGACGGGGACAGGGGCCACCGGGGAGCTGTTTTTT. Translated: CASRTGTGATGELFF.